Ten or more counts support the clone carrying this T cell receptor (beta chain). CDR3 length equals 13 residues. The V gene end was trimmed by 5 bases and the J gene end by 9 bases; junction bases not matched to a gene: 9. Roughly 10 milliliters of peripheral blood were drawn from each donor. A second PCR, run for roughly 7 to 12 cycles, used a sample-barcoded 5' primer plus a J-beta primer mix. Each single sample gave us at least 2.5 million CDR3-containing paired-end reads. TCRdb recomputed calls from the 5' RACE reads with MiXCR, one row per CDR3 protein. The table lists hundreds of thousands of distinct CDR3 sequences, about 59% of them singletons. The data derive from a study of blood T cells in healthy people across ages. Turning to the study itself: When template switching was applied, about one barcoded beta molecule was captured per two T cells.

Sequencing was carried out using blood. The chain is built from TRBV12-3 or TRBV12-4 and TRBJ2-5, with 7 nucleotides matching TRBD2. The sequence was collected from a man in his thirties or forties in good health. DNA of the CDR3: TGTGCCAGCAGTACTAGCGACTCAGGGTCCCAGTACTTC. Translated: CASSTSDSGSQYF.